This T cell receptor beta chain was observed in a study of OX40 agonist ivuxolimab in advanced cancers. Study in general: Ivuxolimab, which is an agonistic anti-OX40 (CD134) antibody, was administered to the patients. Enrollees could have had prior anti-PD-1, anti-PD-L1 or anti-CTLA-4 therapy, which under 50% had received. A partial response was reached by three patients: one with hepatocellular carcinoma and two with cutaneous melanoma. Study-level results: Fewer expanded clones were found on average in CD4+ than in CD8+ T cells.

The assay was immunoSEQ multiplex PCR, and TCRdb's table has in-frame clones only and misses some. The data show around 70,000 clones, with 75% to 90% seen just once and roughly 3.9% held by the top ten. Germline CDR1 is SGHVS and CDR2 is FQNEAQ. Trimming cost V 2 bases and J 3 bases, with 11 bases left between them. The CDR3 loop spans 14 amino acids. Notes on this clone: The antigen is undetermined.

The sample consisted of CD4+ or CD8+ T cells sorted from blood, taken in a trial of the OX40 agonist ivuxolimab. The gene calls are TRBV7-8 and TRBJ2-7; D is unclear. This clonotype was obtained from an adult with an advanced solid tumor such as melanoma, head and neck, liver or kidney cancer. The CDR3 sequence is CASSLRHGLYEQYF. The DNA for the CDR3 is TGTGCCAGCAGCTTAAGACACGGTCTCTACGAGCAGTACTTC. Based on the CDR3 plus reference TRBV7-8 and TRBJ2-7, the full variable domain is GAGVSQSPRYKVAKRGQDVALRCDPISGHVSLFWYQQALGQGPEFLTYFQNEAQLDKSGLPSDRFFAERPEGSVSTLKIQRTQQEDSAVYLCASSLRHGLYEQYFGPGTRLTVT.